A selection of T cell receptor beta chains follows, all from one sample in a study of T cell changes during pregnancy in multiple sclerosis. Clones were read by immunoSEQ multiplex PCR, and TCRdb kept only the in-frame ones, dropping some. The table lists 30,000 to 40,000 clones, approximately 90% of them singletons. Sequenced material: CD8+ T cells from peripheral blood mononuclear cells, taken in the third trimester of pregnancy. The receptors originated from a female donor with multiple sclerosis, enrolled in a pregnancy study. The CDR3 runs from the conserved cysteine through the conserved F or W. The D gene is left open where the match is weak. Rows may omit the clone size; those that give it use once, few, many or a size class.

few,TRBV19,-,TRBJ1-1,TGTGCCAGTAGTCCGACATTGAACACTGAAGCTTTCTTT,CASSPTLNTEAFF
-,TRBV10-3,TRBD1,TRBJ1-1,TGTGCCATCGGGGACAGGTCAAGCACTGAAGCTTTCTTT,CAIGDRSSTEAFF
few,TRBV7-6,TRBD1,TRBJ2-7,TGTGCCAGCAGCATCGGGGCGGGACAGGGGTACGAGCAGTACTTC,CASSIGAGQGYEQYF
-,TRBV2,-,TRBJ2-7,TGTGCCAGCCGCGGAAGGGGGTCCTACGAGCAGTACTTC,CASRGRGSYEQYF
once,TRBV29-1,-,TRBJ2-3,TGCAGCGTTGAAGATGGGGCAGCGATTACCACAGATACGCAGTATTTT,CSVEDGAAITTDTQYF
-,TRBV30,-,TRBJ1-1,TGTGCCTGGAGTGTAGTGAATCGGTGGGCTTTCTTT,CAWSVVNRWAFF
-,TRBV5-1,TRBD1,TRBJ1-2,TGCGCCAGCAGCCCCGGGACAGGGAACTATGGCTACACCTTC,CASSPGTGNYGYTF
-,TRBV19,TRBD1,TRBJ1-6,TGTGCCAGTAGTACGGGGACAGGGAGCCTTCATTCACCCCTCCACTTT,CASSTGTGSLHSPLHF
medium-sized,TRBV4-3,-,TRBJ2-6,TGCGCCAGCAGCCAAGTGCCCTCGAGCTCTGGGGCCAACGTCCTGACTTTC,CASSQVPSSSGANVLTF
-,TRBV27,-,TRBJ2-7,TGTGCCAGCAGTTTCCAGGGCACGTCCTACGAGCAGTACTTC,CASSFQGTSYEQYF
-,TRBV15,-,TRBJ2-7,TGTGCCACCAGCAGAGTGACAGGAACGGTCTACGAGCAGTACTTC,CATSRVTGTVYEQYF
-,TRBV15,TRBD1,TRBJ2-3,TGTGCCACCGGTGGCGGAACCGGACAGGGATACACAGATACGCAGTATTTT,CATGGGTGQGYTDTQYF
-,TRBV19,TRBD1,TRBJ1-1,TGTGCCAGTAGTTTTTACAGGGGGGAAGCTTTCTTT,CASSFYRGEAFF
-,TRBV11-1,-,TRBJ1-1,TGTGCGCAGCAGCGGCTATTGAACACTGAAGCTTTCTTT,CAQQRLLNTEAFF
-,TRBV13,-,TRBJ2-7,TGTGCCAGCAGCTTAGATCTTGCGGACGAGCAGTACTTC,CASSLDLADEQYF
many,TRBV28,TRBD1,TRBJ2-3,TGTGCCAGCAGTTTAGGGACAGGGGACACAGATACGCAGTATTTT,CASSLGTGDTDTQYF
-,TRBV7-8,-,TRBJ1-1,TGTGCCAGCAGCTTAGCGCGCGGGGGTCTGACTGAAGCTTTCTTT,CASSLARGGLTEAFF
-,TRBV6-6,-,TRBJ1-2,TGTGCCAGCAGCCCATCAGAGGTAGGCCTCTATGGCTACACCTTC,CASSPSEVGLYGYTF
-,TRBV27,-,TRBJ1-6,TGTGCCAGCAGTTTAATGGTCGCAGGTGGTTCACCCCTCCACTTT,CASSLMVAGGSPLHF
once,TRBV6-6,TRBD1,TRBJ1-2,TGTGCCAGCAGTTGGACAGGGCACGGCTACACCTTC,CASSWTGHGYTF
-,TRBV19,TRBD1,TRBJ1-2,TGTGCCAGTAGTTCCTTACAGGGGGCGGTCAACTATGGCTACACCTTC,CASSSLQGAVNYGYTF
-,TRBV19,-,TRBJ1-1,TGTGCCAGTAGTATTCCGACGGCGGGCACTGAAGCTTTCTTT,CASSIPTAGTEAFF
-,TRBV5-6,-,TRBJ2-7,TGTGCCAGCAGCGACGACAGTCCCTACGAGCAGTACTTC,CASSDDSPYEQYF
-,TRBV5-1,TRBD2,TRBJ2-7,TGCGCCAGCAGCTTTAGCGGGAATTACGAGCAGTACTTC,CASSFSGNYEQYF
-,TRBV6-5,TRBD1,TRBJ1-6,TGTGCCAGCACCGGCGGGACAGAGAATTCACCCCTCCACTTT,CASTGGTENSPLHF
many,TRBV6-1,-,TRBJ2-5,TGTGCCAGCAGTGAAACCTTGAGCGTGGAGACCCAGTACTTC,CASSETLSVETQYF
-,TRBV15,TRBD1,TRBJ1-1,TGTGCCACCAGCAGGGGGACAGGGGGTTCTACTGAAGCTTTCTTT,CATSRGTGGSTEAFF
-,TRBV9,-,TRBJ1-1,TGTGCCAGCAGCGTTGCAGGCACTGAAGCTTTCTTT,CASSVAGTEAFF
-,TRBV27,-,TRBJ1-6,TGTGCCAGCACGCCATCCCCGGGGTATAATTCACCCCTCCACTTT,CASTPSPGYNSPLHF
-,TRBV9,-,TRBJ1-1,TGTGCCAGCAGCCCACGAGTGAACACTGAAGCTTTCTTT,CASSPRVNTEAFF
-,TRBV4-1,-,TRBJ2-2,TGCGCCACCCTCGGGGACACCGGGGAGCTGTTTTTT,CATLGDTGELFF
-,TRBV27,TRBD1,TRBJ1-4,TGTGCCAGCAGGAATCTTGGGACAGCTGCTAATGAAAAACTGTTTTTT,CASRNLGTAANEKLFF
-,TRBV4-3,TRBD1,TRBJ1-4,TGCGCCAGCAGCCAAGAAGCCGGGACAGGTGAAAAACTGTTTTTT,CASSQEAGTGEKLFF
-,TRBV4-1,TRBD1,TRBJ1-1,TGCGCCAGCACATTCGACAGGGGGAACACTGAAGCTTTCTTT,CASTFDRGNTEAFF
few,TRBV5-1,-,TRBJ1-1,TGCGCCAGCAGCTTGAGAGGGAACACTGAAGCTTTCTTT,CASSLRGNTEAFF
-,TRBV19,-,TRBJ2-7,TGTGCCAGTAGTCCAACAGAACACACCTACGAGCAGTACTTC,CASSPTEHTYEQYF
-,TRBV5-1,TRBD1,TRBJ1-2,TGCGCCAGCAGCCCAAGGACAGGGGGAAATGGCTACACCTTC,CASSPRTGGNGYTF
-,TRBV28,-,TRBJ1-5,TGTGCCAGCGGAGCTTATGGAGCTCTCAATCAGCCCCAGCATTTT,CASGAYGALNQPQHF
once,TRBV5-6,-,TRBJ2-3,TGTGCCAGCAGCTTGGGCGGAGCAGATACGCAGTATTTT,CASSLGGADTQYF
-,TRBV5-1,TRBD2,TRBJ2-3,TGCGCCAGCAGCTTCATAGCGGGGGGGCCTGGGGTCACAGATACGCAGTATTTT,CASSFIAGGPGVTDTQYF
-,TRBV4-1,TRBD2,TRBJ2-2,TGCGCCAGCAGCCTGGGAGGGTCCACCGGGGAGCTGTTTTTT,CASSLGGSTGELFF